This is a list of T cell receptor beta chains from one sample in a study of cytomegalovirus exposure and HLA in healthy donors. The assay was immunoSEQ multiplex PCR, and TCRdb's table has in-frame clones only and misses some. The sample lists around 140,000 clones, about 76% occurring once. The sequenced sample was PBMCs. The receptors derive from a woman aged 40 to 50 in good health and CMV-seronegative. Each CDR3 is given with its conserved first and last residue. D genes are given only for firm matches.

>-|TRBV6-5|TRBJ1-1
TGTGCCAGCAGTTACTCGTGGGGGGTAGACACTGAAGCTTTCTTT
CASSYSWGVDTEAFF
>TRBD1|TRBV11-2|TRBJ1-1
TGTGCCAGCAGCTTACGACAGGGTGACACTGAAGCTTTCTTT
CASSLRQGDTEAFF
>-|TRBV29-1|TRBJ2-3
TGCAGCGTTGGGGAGCAAAGGACGCAGTATTTT
CSVGEQRTQYF
>-|TRBV19|TRBJ2-7
TGTGCCAGTAGTATAGATCGGTACTACGAGCAGTACTTC
CASSIDRYYEQYF
>TRBD1|TRBV19|TRBJ1-5
TGTGCCAGCAGCCGACAGGGTGATCTTCAGCCCCAGCATTTT
CASSRQGDLQPQHF
>TRBD2|TRBV12-5|TRBJ2-1
TGTGCTAGTGGATCGACCGGGACTAGCGGGGGGAACTACAATGAGCAGTTCTTC
CASGSTGTSGGNYNEQFF
>-|TRBV4-3|TRBJ1-2
TGCGCCAGCAGCCAAGCGGAGGGAGCTAACTATGGCTACACCTTC
CASSQAEGANYGYTF
>TRBD2|TRBV2|TRBJ2-1
TGTGCCAGCAGGGCGGGGGGGCGCAATGAGCAGTTCTTC
CASRAGGRNEQFF
>-|TRBV7-9|TRBJ1-5
TGTGCCAGCAGCTTCGGAGATCAGCCCCAGCATTTT
CASSFGDQPQHF
>TRBD1|TRBV6-5|TRBJ1-6
TGTGCCAGCACTTTATCCGGGACAGATAATTCACCCCTCCACTTT
CASTLSGTDNSPLHF
>-|TRBV9|TRBJ1-1
TGTGCCAGCAGCGTGAGTACCCCACCGGACACTGAAGCTTTCTTT
CASSVSTPPDTEAFF
>-|TRBV7-6|TRBJ2-4
TGTGCCAGCAGCTTAGAAGCAGGAAGAACACAAACCAAAAACATTCAGTACTTC
CASSLEAGRTQTKNIQYF
>TRBD1|TRBV7-6|TRBJ1-2
TGTGCCAGCAGCTTAATCCTATGGGGGACAGGGGGAGGGGGCTACACCTTC
CASSLILWGTGGGGYTF
>TRBD1|TRBV6-1|TRBJ1-1
TGTGCCAGCAGGACAGGGTATAACACTGAAGCTTTCTTT
CASRTGYNTEAFF
>-|TRBV5-5|TRBJ2-5
TGTGCCAGCAGCGCTGCCATTGCGGGTTACTCGGGACAAGAGACCCAGTACTTC
CASSAAIAGYSGQETQYF